A selection of T cell receptor beta chains follows, all from one sample in a study of preoperative IRX-2 immunotherapy in early breast cancer. Measured with immunoSEQ multiplex PCR; TCRdb has only the in-frame clones, and not every one. In the table there are 25,000 to 30,000 clones, 82% of which are singletons. This sample was obtained from a patient treated with IRX-2 immunotherapy. The receptors shown here come from a human donor with breast cancer. CDR3s include the opening cysteine and the closing phenylalanine or tryptophan. A D gene is named only where the DNA matches it firmly. Clone size appears in some rows only: once, few, many, or a class for an expanded clone.

NA,TRBV19,NA,TRBJ1-5,CASSSRTAPQHF,TGTGCCAGTAGTTCGCGGACGGCCCCCCAGCATTTT
NA,TRBV18,NA,TRBJ1-1,CASSPRPGVYDTEAFF,TGTGCCAGCTCACCACGGCCTGGGGTATACGACACTGAAGCTTTCTTT
TRBD1,TRBV6-8,NA,TRBJ1-1,CASTPGGQGWLMNTEAFF,TGTGCCAGCACCCCCGGGGGACAGGGGTGGCTCATGAACACTGAAGCTTTCTTT
TRBD2,TRBV7-1,NA,TRBJ2-7,CAGSKRGPNSGGYEQYF,TGTGCCGGCAGCAAACGGGGCCCCAATAGCGGGGGGTATGAGCAGTACTTC
NA,TRBV6-8,NA,TRBJ2-2,CATGVSQTNTGELFF,TGTGCCACAGGTGTGAGCCAGACGAACACCGGGGAGCTGTTTTTT
TRBD1,TRBV6-8,NA,TRBJ2-2,CASRIGQGNTGELFF,TGTGCCAGCAGGATAGGACAGGGGAACACCGGGGAGCTGTTTTTT
TRBD1,TRBV11-3,NA,TRBJ1-6,CASSLTAAGGGSPLHF,TGTGCCAGCAGCTTAACCGCGGCAGGGGGCGGTTCACCCCTCCACTTT
NA,TRBV11-3,once,TRBJ2-7,CASSLEQAWAYEQYF,TGTGCCAGCAGCTTGGAACAGGCTTGGGCCTACGAGCAGTACTTC
TRBD2,TRBV19,NA,TRBJ2-1,CASSGGLAGGPSSYNEQFF,TGTGCCAGTAGTGGGGGACTAGCGGGAGGCCCTAGCTCCTACAATGAGCAGTTCTTC
TRBD1,TRBV6-8,NA,TRBJ1-4,CASSYSPGQGNEKLFF,TGTGCCAGCAGTTACTCGCCAGGACAGGGAAATGAAAAACTGTTTTTT
TRBD2,TRBV11-3,NA,TRBJ2-7,CASSGGTSMIYEQYF,TGTGCCAGCAGCGGTGGGACTAGCATGATCTACGAGCAGTACTTC
NA,TRBV11-3,few,TRBJ2-2,CASTISGYTGELFF,TGTGCCAGCACCATAAGCGGTTACACCGGGGAGCTGTTTTTT
TRBD1,TRBV11-3,NA,TRBJ2-7,CASSLDGTGGLEQYF,TGTGCCAGCAGCTTAGATGGGACAGGGGGCCTCGAGCAGTACTTC
TRBD2,TRBV7-1,NA,TRBJ2-5,CASSSLALLAAYQETQYF,TGTGCCAGCAGCTCCCTCGCACTACTAGCGGCATACCAAGAGACCCAGTACTTC
TRBD1,TRBV11-3,NA,TRBJ2-2,CASSGGQGFGELFF,TGTGCCAGCAGCGGGGGACAGGGATTCGGGGAGCTGTTTTTT
NA,TRBV11-3,NA,TRBJ1-1,CASSPDSSPTEAFF,TGTGCCAGCAGCCCAGACAGTTCGCCCACTGAAGCTTTCTTT
TRBD1,TRBV6-8,NA,TRBJ1-2,CASSYFDRGYGYTF,TGTGCCAGCAGTTACTTTGACAGGGGCTATGGCTACACCTTC
TRBD1,TRBV12-5,NA,TRBJ1-1,CASGNRGPNTEAFF,TGTGCTAGTGGCAACAGGGGACCCAACACTGAAGCTTTCTTT
NA,TRBV6-8,NA,TRBJ2-1,CASSAGLYNEQFF,TGTGCCAGCAGTGCAGGACTTTATAATGAGCAGTTCTTC
NA,TRBV6-8,NA,TRBJ1-5,CASRTRVNQPQHF,TGTGCCAGCAGAACCAGGGTCAATCAGCCCCAGCATTTT
NA,TRBV5-1,NA,TRBJ2-7,CASSLEAGRTYEQYF,TGCGCCAGCAGCTTGGAGGCAGGGCGAACTTACGAGCAGTACTTC
TRBD1,TRBV5-1,NA,TRBJ1-6,CASSPITGVNSPLHF,TGCGCCAGCAGCCCTATTACAGGGGTTAATTCACCCCTCCACTTT
NA,TRBV7-1,NA,TRBJ1-5,CASSFGGVSNQPQHF,TGTGCCAGCAGCTTCGGAGGGGTGAGCAATCAGCCCCAGCATTTT
NA,TRBV7-4,NA,TRBJ1-2,CASSQGTTSNYGYTF,TGTGCCAGCAGCCAAGGTACAACAAGCAACTATGGCTACACCTTC
TRBD1,TRBV18,NA,TRBJ1-2,CASSPGTEYGYTF,TGTGCCAGCTCACCAGGGACAGAGTATGGCTACACCTTC
TRBD1,TRBV11-3,NA,TRBJ1-2,CASSLGSRGQVGYTF,TGTGCCAGCAGCTTAGGTAGCAGGGGGCAGGTTGGCTACACCTTC
NA,TRBV28,once,TRBJ1-4,CASSLTQAGEKLFF,TGTGCCAGCAGTTTAACCCAGGCGGGGGAAAAACTGTTTTTT
NA,TRBV12-5,few,TRBJ1-4,CASSWAGREKLFF,TGTGCCAGCTCCTGGGCGGGGCGTGAAAAACTGTTTTTT
NA,TRBV5-1,NA,TRBJ1-3,CASSRAANSGNTIYF,TGCGCCAGCAGCCGGGCTGCAAACTCTGGAAACACCATATATTTT
NA,TRBV23-1,NA,TRBJ1-2,CASSHVGGWGDYGYTF,TGCGCCAGCAGTCATGTGGGTGGGTGGGGAGACTATGGCTACACCTTC
NA,TRBV11-3,NA,TRBJ1-6,CASSFPPPNSPLHF,TGTGCCAGCAGCTTTCCCCCGCCGAATTCACCCCTCCACTTT
NA,TRBV30,NA,TRBJ2-2,CAWSLNTGELFF,TGTGCCTGGAGTTTGAACACCGGGGAGCTGTTTTTT
NA,TRBV6-8,NA,TRBJ1-1,CASSRGRGAEAFF,TGTGCCAGCAGTCGGGGGCGGGGTGCTGAAGCTTTCTTT
NA,TRBV29-1,NA,TRBJ2-1,CSVDPPARDEQFF,TGCAGCGTTGATCCGCCAGCGCGCGATGAGCAGTTCTTC
TRBD1,TRBV29-1,NA,TRBJ1-3,CSVSGTGGGNTIYF,TGCAGCGTCAGTGGGACAGGGGGTGGAAACACCATATATTTT
NA,TRBV30,NA,TRBJ2-7,CAWMVALSSYEQYF,TGTGCCTGGATGGTTGCATTAAGCTCCTACGAGCAGTACTTC
TRBD1,TRBV19,NA,TRBJ2-7,CASSTWDRGKYEQYF,TGTGCCAGTAGTACTTGGGACAGGGGCAAGTACGAGCAGTACTTC
TRBD2,TRBV6-8,NA,TRBJ2-1,CASSLTSDSSGSTYNEQFF,TGTGCCAGCAGTTTAACCTCCGACTCTAGCGGGAGTACCTACAATGAGCAGTTCTTC
TRBD2,TRBV5-8,NA,TRBJ2-2,CASSQMGNTGGDGELFF,TGTGCCAGCAGCCAAATGGGGAACACCGGGGGGGACGGGGAGCTGTTTTTT
NA,TRBV18,NA,TRBJ2-1,CASSPPLDNNEQFF,TGTGCCAGCTCACCACCGCTGGATAACAATGAGCAGTTCTTC
TRBD1,TRBV6-8,NA,TRBJ2-2,CAIRPGQGAAGELFF,TGTGCCATACGCCCAGGACAGGGGGCGGCCGGGGAGCTGTTTTTT
NA,TRBV6-8,NA,TRBJ1-1,CASSYPGQPEAFF,TGTGCCAGCAGTTACCCTGGACAGCCTGAAGCTTTCTTT
TRBD2,TRBV19,NA,TRBJ2-3,CASSIGGGRADTQYF,TGTGCCAGTAGTATAGGCGGGGGAAGGGCAGATACGCAGTATTTT
NA,TRBV6-8,NA,TRBJ1-1,CASSYRGEGITEAFF,TGTGCCAGCAGTTACCGCGGGGAGGGTATCACTGAAGCTTTCTTT
TRBD2,TRBV29-1,once,TRBJ2-1,CSVARTSGRTEQFF,TGCAGCGTTGCCCGGACTAGCGGGAGGACCGAGCAGTTCTTC
NA,TRBV10-3,NA,TRBJ1-1,CAISESGRSIPQAFF,TGTGCCATCAGTGAGTCAGGGCGCTCCATTCCCCAAGCTTTCTTT
TRBD2,TRBV5-1,NA,TRBJ2-1,CASSLGTSGGTLLDNEQFF,TGCGCCAGCAGCCTCGGGACTAGCGGGGGGACACTCCTTGACAATGAGCAGTTCTTC
TRBD1,TRBV11-3,NA,TRBJ2-1,CASSPIQGSSYNEQFF,TGTGCCAGCAGCCCGATACAGGGGAGCTCCTACAATGAGCAGTTCTTC
TRBD2,TRBV7-1,once,TRBJ2-5,CASRFSGRAKETQYF,TGTGCCAGCAGATTTAGCGGGAGGGCCAAAGAGACCCAGTACTTC
NA,TRBV11-3,once,TRBJ2-7,CASSLSAGHAYEQYF,TGTGCCAGCAGCCTTTCAGCGGGCCACGCCTACGAGCAGTACTTC
NA,TRBV1,few,TRBJ2-3,CASSQDSKVLSTDTQYF,TGCGCCAGCAGCCAAGATAGCAAAGTACTTAGCACAGATACGCAGTATTTT
TRBD2,TRBV14,once,TRBJ2-3,CASSQDRAGGQKYF,TGTGCCAGCAGCCAAGATCGGGCGGGGGGGCAAAAATATTTT
NA,TRBV12-5,NA,TRBJ1-3,CASARGSGNTIYF,TGTGCCAGCGCTAGGGGTTCTGGAAACACCATATATTTT
TRBD1,TRBV2,NA,TRBJ2-1,CASLTLTGTGSYNEQFF,TGTGCCAGTTTAACCTTGACCGGGACAGGGTCCTACAATGAGCAGTTCTTC